This TCR beta chain was documented in a study of cytomegalovirus exposure and HLA in healthy donors. Note on this clone: Antigen: not known.

TCRdb keeps only in-frame clones here, not all; method: immunoSEQ multiplex PCR. This table holds some 83,000 clones, approximately 94% found once. Study-wide findings and caveats: A later analysis found first-cohort TCR clusters tended to co-occur in the 130 or so validation repertoires.

Germline values: CDR1 LGHNA, CDR2 YSLEER. CDR3 length: 15 residues. With 0 bases removed from V and 7 bases from J, the gap between germline ends came to 10 bases. The rearrangement links TRBV4-3 to TRBJ1-6; possibly TRBD1 for D (6 bases). This TCR was recovered from a woman between 18 and 30 years old in good health and CMV-seropositive. Sequenced: PBMCs. The CDR3 DNA reads as TGCGCCAGCAGCCAAGAGGACAGTCGGAATTCACCCCTCCACTTT. Translated, it gives CASSQEDSRNSPLHF.